The 27 T cell receptor beta chains given below trace back to one sample, sequenced in a study of blood T cell repertoires in COVID-19. Assay: immunoSEQ multiplex PCR; the TCRdb copy retains only in-frame clones and omits some. The sample lists about 90,000 clones; approximately 80% were seen once. The sequenced sample consisted of peripheral blood. Receptors originate from a woman in her 70s with acute or convalescent COVID-19.

This chain connects TRBV5-4 to TRBJ2-7, with 11 bases aligning to TRBD2. Germline V gene sequence: CDR1 SGHNT, CDR2 YYREEE (reference sequence). This CDR3 is 15 amino acids long. Trimming removed 4 bases from V and 0 bases from J; junction bases left unmatched: 3. CDR3 residues: CASSVAGGFSYEQYF. The CDR3 nucleotides are TGTGCCAGCAGCGTAGCGGGAGGGTTCTCCTACGAGCAGTACTTC.

There are a few counts of this clone. This chain uses TRBV5-1 with TRBJ2-7; possibly TRBD1 for D (5 bases). Germline V gene data show CDR1 as SGHRS and CDR2 as YFSETQ. The length of the CDR3 is 13 residues. The V end lost 4 bases, the J end lost 3 bases, and 11 bases lay between the germline ends. This CDR3 is CASSPDIYYEQYF. CDR3 DNA: TGCGCCAGCAGCCCGGACATTTACTACGAGCAGTACTTC.

This chain uses TRBV7-2 with TRBJ1-6; maybe TRBD1 (6 bases). The CDR3 length is 15 residues. Germline lookup yields CDR1 SGHTA and CDR2 FQGNSA. V was pared by 1 base and J by 8 bases, with 12 bases between. DNA of the CDR3: TGTGCCAGCAGCTTAGGGGGAACAGGGTATTCACCCCTCCACTTT. Translating gives CASSLGGTGYSPLHF.

J is TRBJ1-6 and V is TRBV27; 8 bases are shared with TRBD1. The length of the CDR3 is 17 residues. Germline V gene data show CDR1 as MNHEY and CDR2 as SMNVEV (reference sequence). Unmatched junction bases numbered 11, after V lost 5 bases and J lost 5 bases. The CDR3 loop reads CASSHNAGGYHNSPLHF. The CDR3 DNA reads as TGTGCCAGCAGTCACAACGCAGGGGGCTACCATAATTCACCCCTCCACTTT.

This clone was counted once. V and J are TRBV10-3 and TRBJ2-2; TRBD2 matches at 12 bases. V lost 7 bases, J lost 4 bases, and 10 bases stayed unmatched. The CDR3 spans 17 residues. Per germline, CDR1 ENHRY and CDR2 SYGVKD. CDR3 bases: TGTGCCATCAATAAAAGGACTAGCGGGACCGTCACCGGGGAGCTGTTTTTT. It encodes CAINKRTSGTVTGELFF.

This sequence joins TRBV6-5 and TRBJ2-5, with D unclear. Germline V gene data show CDR1 as MNHEY and CDR2 as SVGAGI. The CDR3 has 11 residues. V dropped 6 bases and J dropped 2 bases, with 4 bases sitting between them. The CDR3 DNA reads TGTGCCAGCAGGAGTCAAGAGACCCAGTACTTC. This encodes CASRSQETQYF.

V is TRBV7-6 and J is TRBJ2-1; 12 positions agree with TRBD2. This CDR3 is built from 18 residues. Germline V lookup: CDR1 SGHVS, CDR2 FNYEAQ. Trimming at V came to 1 base and at J to 4 bases, leaving 8 bases not matched to a gene. The CDR3 region is CASSLDRLAGDVYNEQFF. For the CDR3, the DNA is TGTGCCAGCAGCTTAGATCGACTAGCGGGGGACGTTTACAATGAGCAGTTCTTC.

As DNA, the CDR3 is TGTGCCAGCAGTTCTGGGGCTAGCGGCAATGAGCAGTTCTTC. Residues: CASSSGASGNEQFF. The chain recombines TRBV28 with TRBJ2-1, with 7 nucleotides matching TRBD2. CDR3 length equals 14 residues. Trimming took 4 bases from V and 6 from J; bases not matched to a gene: 6. In germline, CDR1 is MDHEN, CDR2 SYDVKM.

Sample share makes this clone medium-sized (0.01 to 0.1%). The J gene is TRBJ2-7, the V gene TRBV5-1, with 7 bases fitting TRBD1. Germline V lookup: CDR1 SGHRS, CDR2 YFSETQ. V lost 4 bases, J lost 0 bases, and 7 bases stayed unmatched. The CDR3 extends over 15 amino acids. The chain's CDR3 is CASSPRAGGSYEQYF. As DNA, the CDR3 is TGCGCCAGCAGCCCCCGGGCAGGGGGCTCCTACGAGCAGTACTTC.

The V gene is TRBV9, the J gene TRBJ2-3; a weak D match, TRBD2 (6 bases). This CDR3 has 13 amino acids. Germline loops: CDR1 SGDLS, CDR2 YYNGEE. Trimming removed 4 bases at V and 4 bases at J, with 10 bases between. This chain's CDR3 is CASSLGGSDTQYF. CDR3 bases: TGTGCCAGCAGCCTCGGGGGTTCAGATACGCAGTATTTT.

The rearrangement links TRBV29-1 to TRBJ1-2, with a tentative D call TRBD1 (6 bases). The CDR3 is 14 amino acids. In germline, CDR1 is SQVTM, CDR2 ANQGSEA. Trimming shortened V by 0 bases and J by 3 bases, and 11 bases separated the two germline ends. The CDR3 region is CSVEERGTYYGYTF. The CDR3 DNA is TGCAGCGTTGAAGAAAGGGGGACCTACTATGGCTACACCTTC.

The V call is TRBV28, the J call TRBJ2-3, with 10 bases that match TRBD2. Germline assignment: CDR1 MDHEN and CDR2 SYDVKM. Trimming removed 4 bases from V and 10 bases from J; junction bases left unmatched: 5. The CDR3 consists of 13 residues. In DNA form, the CDR3 reads TGTGCCAGCAGTTCCGGGACTAGCGTCGCGCAGTATTTT. Translating gives CASSSGTSVAQYF.

The chain uses TRBV28 and TRBJ2-7, with a possible D match to TRBD2 (5 bases). This CDR3 spans 11 amino acids. Germline CDR1 reads MDHEN; CDR2 reads SYDVKM. V was pared by 8 bases and J by 5 bases, with 10 bases between. CDR3: CASEGWDEQYF. DNA for the CDR3: TGTGCCAGCGAGGGTTGGGACGAGCAGTACTTC.

The chain uses TRBV11-1 and TRBJ2-2; TRBD1 matches at 10 bases. The length of the CDR3 is 16 residues. Germline CDR1 and CDR2: SGHAT and FQDESV (reference sequence). Trimming took 4 bases from V and 2 from J; bases not matched to a gene: 4. The DNA for the CDR3 is TGTGCCAGCAGCTCGAGACAGGGGGCCAACACCGGGGAGCTGTTTTTT. It codes for CASSSRQGANTGELFF.

The chain uses TRBV7-9 and TRBJ1-2; no definite D call. This CDR3 has 14 residues. Germline V gene sequence: CDR1 SEHNR, CDR2 FQNEAQ (reference sequence). Trimming removed 1 base from V and 4 bases from J, with 10 bases in between. The CDR3 is CASSLGSLGYGYTF. In DNA, the CDR3 is TGTGCCAGCAGCTTAGGGAGCCTAGGCTATGGCTACACCTTC.

In its sample, this clone was seen once. The genes are TRBV30 and TRBJ1-2, with 8 bases fitting TRBD1. The V gene end was trimmed by 5 bases and the J gene end by 6 bases; junction bases not matched to a gene: 8. The V gene's germline CDR1 is GTSNPN and CDR2 SVGIG (reference sequence). CDR3 length: 13 residues. CDR3 protein: CAWGLGTGHGYTF. Here the CDR3 DNA reads TGTGCCTGGGGCCTCGGGACAGGCCATGGCTACACCTTC.

In its sample, this clone was seen a few times. The gene calls are TRBV5-1 and TRBJ1-4; no definite D call. Deletions cut 0 bases from V and 7 bases from J, with 13 bases between. The CDR3 length is 15 residues. The germline gives CDR1 SGHRS, CDR2 YFSETQ. The CDR3 DNA sequence: TGCGCCAGCAGCTTGGAAACTCCTCACTTTGAAAAACTGTTTTTT. It yields the protein CASSLETPHFEKLFF. The variable domain in full, completed from reference TRBV5-1 and TRBJ1-4, reads KAGVTQTPRYLIKTRGQQVTLSCSPISGHRSVSWYQQTPGQGLQFLFEYFSETQRNKGNFPGRFSGRQFSNSRSEMNVSTLELGDSALYLCASSLETPHFEKLFFGSGTQLSVL.

The V and J genes are TRBV19 and TRBJ1-6, with TRBD1 matching over 11 bases. Trimming at V came to 3 bases and at J to 9 bases, leaving 1 base not matched to a gene. Germline-derived CDR1 and CDR2 are LNHDA and SQIVND (reference sequence). This CDR3 region has 14 residues. In DNA form, the CDR3 reads TGTGCCAGTAGTATCGGGACAGGGGGTTCACCCCTCCACTTT. It codes for CASSIGTGGSPLHF.

The chain recombines TRBV11-2 with TRBJ1-4; TRBD1 matches at 10 bases. Trimming cost V 5 bases and J 7 bases; bases outside gene matches: 4. The CDR3 extends over 14 amino acids. CDR1 is SGHAT and CDR2 is FQNNGV in the germline V gene. This CDR3 is CASSTGQGSEKLFF. CDR3 DNA: TGTGCCAGCAGCACGGGACAGGGGAGTGAAAAACTGTTTTTT.

The genes are TRBV27 and TRBJ2-1, with a weak D call TRBD1 (5 bases). This CDR3 is built from 16 residues. Trimming removed 2 bases from V and 0 bases from J, with 11 bases in between. CDR1 and CDR2 (germline): MNHEY, SMNVEV (reference sequence). CDR3 sequence reads: CASSLQGTLSYNEQFF. DNA of the CDR3: TGTGCCAGCAGTTTACAGGGCACCCTCTCCTACAATGAGCAGTTCTTC.

The CDR3 region has the DNA TGCGCCAGCAGGGGGACAGGGTACACCGGGGAGCTGTTTTTT. It specifies CASRGTGYTGELFF. This rearrangement joins TRBV10-2 to TRBJ2-2; the match to TRBD1 covers 9 bases. With V trimmed by 6 bases and J by 3 bases, 2 bases remained unmatched. This CDR3 region has 14 residues. Germline V gene sequence: CDR1 WSHSY, CDR2 SAAADI.

The rearrangement joins TRBV7-2 to TRBJ2-7; 7 positions agree with TRBD2. The trim removed 1 base at V and 0 bases at J, leaving 3 bases unmatched. Germline V CDR1 and CDR2: SGHTA, FQGNSA. CDR3 length: 15 amino acids. CDR3 sequence (DNA): TGTGCCAGCAGCTTAGTGCGGGGGAGCTCCTACGAGCAGTACTTC. It specifies CASSLVRGSSYEQYF.

The rearrangement links TRBV6-2 or TRBV6-3 to TRBJ2-2; no definite D call. From germline, CDR1 is MNHEY and CDR2 SVGEGT. This CDR3 region has 13 residues. V was pared by 2 bases and J by 6 bases, with 7 bases between. The CDR3 DNA follows: TGTGCCAGCAGTTACAGCCCGGCCGGGGAGCTGTTTTTT. Its translation: CASSYSPAGELFF.

V is TRBV27 and J is TRBJ1-2, with TRBD1 matching 7 bases. The CDR3 runs to 15 residues. V shed 2 bases, J shed 0 bases, and the junction held 3 bases outside the gene matches. Germline V gene sequence: CDR1 MNHEY, CDR2 SMNVEV (reference sequence). The CDR3 nucleotides read TGTGCCAGCAGTTTACAGGGGGTAGCTAACTATGGCTACACCTTC. This gives the protein CASSLQGVANYGYTF.

The genes are TRBV7-9 and TRBJ1-2; 10 bases are shared with TRBD1. V lost 5 bases to trimming and J lost 8 bases; unmatched junction nucleotides: 5. The CDR3 consists of 13 residues. CDR1 SEHNR and CDR2 FQNEAQ come from the germline V gene (reference sequence). CDR3 sequence reads: CASSQGTGAGYTF. CDR3 in DNA: TGTGCCAGCAGCCAAGGGACAGGGGCCGGCTACACCTTC.

This clone came up once. The chain joins TRBV5-1 to TRBJ2-2; tentatively, D is TRBD2 (6 bases). With 7 bases removed from V and 6 bases from J, the gap between germline ends came to 13 bases. This CDR3 has 13 amino acids. The V gene's germline CDR1 is SGHRS and CDR2 YFSETQ. CDR3 protein: CASAAGSSGELFF. CDR3 bases: TGCGCCAGCGCGGCCGGGAGTTCCGGGGAGCTGTTTTTT. The full variable domain, completed using reference TRBV5-1 and TRBJ2-2, is KAGVTQTPRYLIKTRGQQVTLSCSPISGHRSVSWYQQTPGQGLQFLFEYFSETQRNKGNFPGRFSGRQFSNSRSEMNVSTLELGDSALYLCASAAGSSGELFFGEGSRLTVL.

The CDR3 loop reads CASSLIAGPSTDTQYF. CDR3 DNA: TGTGCCAGCAGCCTGATTGCGGGACCGAGCACAGATACGCAGTATTTT. This chain connects TRBV11-2 to TRBJ2-3, with D possibly TRBD2 on 6 matching bases. Trimming shortened V by 5 bases and J by 0 bases, and 15 bases separated the two germline ends. Per the germline V gene, CDR1 is SGHAT and CDR2 is FQNNGV. This CDR3 is 16 amino acids long.